The 5 T cell receptor beta chains below were found in one sample sequenced in a study of CD8 T cells in ankylosing spondylitis. MiXCR was run by TCRdb on the 5' RACE reads, yielding one entry per CDR3 protein. The table records 300,000 to 350,000 distinct CDR3 sequences, roughly 20% of them present only once. Sequencing used blood, either unsorted or a sorted T cell fraction (not recorded which). The source is a female donor with ankylosing spondylitis or in good health (not recorded which).

This clonotype has just a few counts. CDR3 sequence: CASSTTNSGNTIYF. DNA of the CDR3: TGTGCCAGCAGTACGACCAACTCTGGAAACACCATATATTTT. The chain combines TRBV12-3 or TRBV12-4 with TRBJ1-3; D is uncertain. The CDR3 extends over 14 amino acids. Trimming removed 5 bases at V and 0 bases at J, with 8 bases between.

This chain uses TRBV10-3 with TRBJ2-5, with 7 bases lining up with TRBD2. V lost 0 bases and J lost 5; bases outside the gene matches: 3. Germline values: CDR1 ENHRY, CDR2 SYGVKD. This CDR3 has 14 amino acids. DNA for the CDR3: TGTGCCATCAGTGAGTCGACTAGCTGGGAGACCCAGTACTTC. It translates to CAISESTSWETQYF.

The chain recombines TRBV28 with TRBJ2-5; 12 nucleotides match TRBD2. CDR3 length: 15 amino acids. V trimming: 9 bases; J trimming: 5 bases; junction bases outside the gene matches: 10. Germline CDR1 is MDHEN and CDR2 is SYDVKM. Here the CDR3 reads CASSGLAGRSETQYF. CDR3 DNA: TGTGCCAGTTCTGGACTAGCGGGGCGTTCGGAGACCCAGTACTTC.

This clonotype was recorded only once. The chain joins TRBV7-9 to TRBJ2-3, with D perhaps being TRBD1 or TRBD2 (5 bases each). Germline lookup yields CDR1 SEHNR and CDR2 FQNEAQ (reference sequence). CDR3 length: 16 residues. The ends were cut back, 5 bases at V and 6 bases at J, with 21 bases in the middle. This CDR3 is CASSPPGAFGEDTQYF. CDR3 coding DNA: TGTGCCAGCAGCCCCCCCGGGGCCTTTGGGGAGGATACGCAGTATTTT. Full variable domain (outside the CDR3, taken from reference TRBV7-9 and TRBJ2-3): DTGVSQNPRHKITKRGQNVTFRCDPISEHNRLYWYRQTLGQGPEFLTYFQNEAQLEKSRLLSDRFSAERPKGSFSTLEIQRTEQGDSAMYLCASSPPGAFGEDTQYFGPGTRLTVL.

The chain carries TRBV6-2 or TRBV6-3 and TRBJ1-2; 7 bases align to TRBD1. CDR1 MNHEY and CDR2 SVGEGT come from the germline V gene. The CDR3 loop spans 16 amino acids. V was pared by 2 bases and J by 4 bases, with 10 bases of the junction left unmatched. The DNA for the CDR3 is TGTGCCAGCAGTTACGAACAGGGGCGAACTCGCTATGGCTACACCTTC. It encodes CASSYEQGRTRYGYTF.